Listed here are 16 T cell receptor beta chains from one sample, sequenced in a study of beta chain features in type 1 diabetes. Expressed TCRB transcripts got sequenced, as all isolated RNA was reverse transcribed. The method was immunoSEQ multiplex PCR; TCRdb's version includes in-frame clones alone and lacks a portion of them. The table has about 360,000 clones, approximately 12% seen once. The sequencing input was naive CD4+ T cells from blood. The receptors derive from a man younger than 35 in good health.

This clone appeared a few times. The chain is built from TRBV28 and TRBJ2-5; no firm D call. This CDR3 comprises 13 residues. The V end was cut by 1 base, the J end by 5 bases, with 8 bases between. The V gene's germline CDR1 is MDHEN and CDR2 SYDVKM. CDR3 DNA sequence: TGTGCCAGCAGTTTATCCGATCGGGAGACCCAGTACTTC. This encodes CASSLSDRETQYF.

This clone was seen a few times. The rearrangement uses TRBV18 and TRBJ2-3, with D possibly being TRBD2 (6 bases). Germline CDR1 KGHSH, CDR2 LQKENI. Between the trimmed V and J ends, which lost 0 bases and 6 bases, there was a span of 10 bases. The length of the CDR3 is 14 residues. Written as DNA, the CDR3 is TGTGCCAGCTCACCACCGGGGGGTCGGGATACGCAGTATTTT. Translated: CASSPPGGRDTQYF.

This clone was detected a few times. The chain has TRBV30 and TRBJ1-5, with a weak D call TRBD1 (5 bases). The germline gives CDR1 GTSNPN, CDR2 SVGIG (reference sequence). The CDR3 consists of 12 residues. Trimming removed 6 bases from V and 3 bases from J, with 9 bases in between. In DNA form, the CDR3 reads TGTGCCTGTGGGGGGATCAATCAGCCCCAGCATTTT. Translating it yields CACGGINQPQHF.

The rearrangement links TRBV4-3 to TRBJ2-3; D uncertain. Germline V gives CDR1 LGHNA, CDR2 YSLEER. Between the trimmed V and J ends, which lost 0 bases and 8 bases, there was a span of 9 bases. The CDR3 contains 13 residues. For the CDR3, the DNA is TGCGCCAGCAGCCAAGAGTTTGCGGCTACGCAGTATTTT. This sequence encodes CASSQEFAATQYF.

This chain connects TRBV28 to TRBJ2-7, with 9 bases matching TRBD2. V shed 3 bases and J 2 bases; nucleotides not matched to a gene: 5. Germline assignment: CDR1 MDHEN and CDR2 SYDVKM. The CDR3 runs to 15 residues. CDR3: CASSLDGGRAYEQYF. The CDR3 DNA reads TGTGCCAGCAGTTTGGACGGCGGGAGGGCCTACGAGCAGTACTTC.

This clone turned up a few times. V usage is TRBV7-9 and J usage is TRBJ2-1; D is perhaps TRBD2 (6 bases). CDR3 size: 14 residues. CDR1 and CDR2 (germline): SEHNR, FQNEAQ (reference sequence). V was clipped by 5 bases and J by 7 bases, with 15 bases between them. CDR3 in DNA: TGTGCCAGCAGCCCCATGCACCGGGGGAATGAGCAGTTCTTC. This gives the protein CASSPMHRGNEQFF.

V gene TRBV11-2 combines with J gene TRBJ2-1; TRBD1 matches 8 bases. Germline CDR1 SGHAT, CDR2 FQNNGV. J was trimmed by 8 bases and V by 3 bases; bases with no gene match: 12. This CDR3 has 16 amino acids. The CDR3 bases are TGTGCCAGCAGCTTCCGGGGGACAGGCACGAGGGATGAGCAGTTCTTC. Encoded protein: CASSFRGTGTRDEQFF.

V gene TRBV9 combines with J gene TRBJ2-1; 10 nucleotides agree with TRBD2. Germline V gene lookup returns CDR1 SGDLS and CDR2 YYNGEE. The V segment lost 4 bases and the J segment 0 bases; nucleotides outside the gene matches: 10. This CDR3 contains 18 residues. CDR3 nucleotides: TGTGCCAGCAGCCCCCCGGGCAGCGGGAGGGGCTCCTACAATGAGCAGTTCTTC. Its translation is CASSPPGSGRGSYNEQFF.

This clone has a handful of counts. The gene calls are TRBV19 and TRBJ2-6; 7 nucleotides line up with TRBD1. The CDR3 consists of 18 residues. The V and J ends lost 7 bases and 1 base, in that order; junction bases with no gene match: 13. Germline V gives CDR1 LNHDA, CDR2 SQIVND (reference sequence). In DNA form, the CDR3 reads TGTGCCAGTAAAAACCAAAGGGGGCCTTTTTCTGGGGCCAACGTCCTGACTTTC. Protein: CASKNQRGPFSGANVLTF. The complete variable domain, with remaining parts taken from reference TRBV19 and TRBJ2-6, reads DGGITQSPKYLFRKEGQNVTLSCEQNLNHDAMYWYRQDPGQGLRLIYYSQIVNDFQKGDIAEGYSVSREKKESFPLTVTSAQKNPTAFYLCASKNQRGPFSGANVLTFGAGSRLTVL.

There are a few counts of this clone. The chain links TRBV28 to TRBJ1-5, with D perhaps matching TRBD1 (6 bases). Looked up from germline, CDR1 is MDHEN and CDR2 is SYDVKM. V lost 3 bases and J 9 bases, leaving 18 bases between the germline ends. This CDR3 spans 15 amino acids. For the CDR3, the DNA is TGTGCCAGCAGTTTGGGGCAGGGGATACGTCGGCCCCAGCATTTT. It is translated as CASSLGQGIRRPQHF.

The V and J genes are TRBV30 and TRBJ1-2; D not resolved. The CDR3 is 12 amino acids. The germline V and J ends were trimmed by 4 bases and 10 bases, with 16 bases remaining between them. Per the germline V gene, CDR1 is GTSNPN and CDR2 is SVGIG (reference sequence). The CDR3, as DNA: TGTGCCTGGATGTCAGTACGGACTGACTACACCTTC. As protein: CAWMSVRTDYTF.

The chain is built from TRBV7-3 and TRBJ1-1; TRBD1 might be the D (6 bases). Trimming stripped 8 bases from V and 1 base from J, with 11 bases between. The CDR3 runs 13 residues. The germline V gene has CDR1 SGHTA and CDR2 FQGTGA. CDR3 protein: CASRGHSNTEAFF. For the CDR3, the DNA is TGTGCCAGCCGGGGACATTCGAACACTGAAGCTTTCTTT.

This clone turned up a few times. The V and J genes are TRBV7-8 and TRBJ1-1, with D tentatively TRBD1 (5 bases). V lost 1 base to trimming and J lost 1 base, with 19 bases between them. Germline V gene data show CDR1 as SGHVS and CDR2 as FQNEAQ. There are 18 residues in the CDR3. CDR3 protein: CASSLVQGRWVGNTEAFF. As DNA, the CDR3 is TGTGCCAGCAGCTTAGTGCAGGGAAGGTGGGTAGGGAACACTGAAGCTTTCTTT.

The chain combines TRBV15 with TRBJ1-2; 7 bases agree with TRBD1. Germline CDR1 and CDR2: LNHNV and YYDKDF (reference sequence). The CDR3 contains 16 residues. With 0 bases clipped from V and 4 bases from J, the junction kept 8 bases outside the gene matches. DNA for the CDR3: TGTGCCACCAGCAGAGAGGGACAGCTTTCTACCTATGGCTACACCTTC. Amino acid sequence: CATSREGQLSTYGYTF.

The rearrangement links TRBV9 to TRBJ1-2; D might be TRBD1 (6 bases). V lost 3 bases, J lost 6 bases, and 18 bases lay in between. The germline V gene encodes CDR1 SGDLS and CDR2 YYNGEE. The CDR3 totals 15 residues. In nucleotides, the CDR3 is TGTGCCAGCAGCGAGAGAGGGGGAGCCCGTAATGGCTACACCTTC. This codes for CASSERGGARNGYTF.

The rearrangement links TRBV5-1 to TRBJ2-1; perhaps TRBD2 as D (6 bases). The CDR3 totals 15 residues. V was clipped by 2 bases and J by 4 bases, with 13 bases between them. CDR1 is SGHRS and CDR2 is YFSETQ in the germline V gene. Written as DNA, the CDR3 is TGCGCCAGCAGCTTACATAGCGGAGATTACAATGAGCAGTTCTTC. Translated: CASSLHSGDYNEQFF.